Each of the 31 T cell receptor beta chains below was sequenced from the same sample in a study of T cells in Graves' hyperthyroidism and ophthalmopathy. Regions amplified from RNA transcripts were the TCR beta CDR3 regions. TCR CDR3 underwent first-round RT-PCR with the HTBI primer set. Via MiXCR, TCRdb re-called the multiplex PCR reads, giving one row per CDR3 protein. The sample holds approximately 530,000 distinct CDR3 sequences, around 20% seen once. Sample: blood. These receptor sequences come from a man aged 35-49 years with Graves' ophthalmopathy.

This clonotype was counted only a few times. The chain carries TRBV12-3 or TRBV12-4 and TRBJ2-1; a weak D match, TRBD1 (6 bases). Trimming stripped 5 bases from V and 8 bases from J, with 10 bases between. This CDR3 is built from 12 residues. The CDR3 reads CASSLGTHEQFF. The CDR3 DNA sequence: TGTGCCAGCAGTCTCGGGACACATGAGCAGTTCTTC.

This clonotype was detected ten times or more. The chain is built from TRBV2 and TRBJ1-1; D gene uncertain. Germline CDR1 reads SNHLY; CDR2 reads FYNNEI. V dropped 6 bases and J dropped 1 base, with 9 bases sitting between them. The CDR3 spans 13 residues. The CDR3 loop reads CASRLPPNTEAFF. The CDR3 region has the DNA TGTGCCAGCAGGTTACCGCCGAACACTGAAGCTTTCTTT.

This clonotype was found a few times. In DNA form, the CDR3 reads TGTGCCAGCAGCGGGGGACCTAAATCTAGCACAGATACGCAGTATTTT. It specifies CASSGGPKSSTDTQYF. This chain connects TRBV7-3 to TRBJ2-3, with D possibly called TRBD1 or TRBD2 (5 bases each). The CDR3 spans 16 residues. Per the germline V gene, CDR1 is SGHTA and CDR2 is FQGTGA. V lost 5 bases, J lost 0 bases, and 15 bases lay in between.

V is TRBV7-9 and J is TRBJ1-1, with D uncertain. The germline CDR1 and CDR2 sequences are SEHNR and FQNEAQ (reference sequence). The CDR3 has 11 residues. Trimming pared 2 bases from V and 11 bases from J, leaving 9 bases between. The CDR3 region is CASSLSLGAFF. In DNA form, the CDR3 reads TGTGCCAGCAGCTTAAGCCTTGGGGCTTTCTTT.

The V call is TRBV28, the J call TRBJ2-1; 11 nucleotides line up with TRBD2. V gave up 3 bases and J gave up 3 bases; unmatched junction bases: 7. The length of the CDR3 is 17 residues. Germline CDR1 and CDR2: MDHEN and SYDVKM. The CDR3 spells CASSFPGLAGNYNEQFF. The CDR3 DNA follows: TGTGCCAGCAGTTTTCCCGGACTAGCGGGTAACTACAATGAGCAGTTCTTC.

This clonotype has more than one count but fewer than ten. J is TRBJ1-2 and V is TRBV19; 7 positions agree with TRBD1. Germline V lookup: CDR1 LNHDA, CDR2 SQIVND (reference sequence). The trim removed 3 bases at V and 3 bases at J, leaving 13 bases unmatched. The CDR3 has 17 residues. In DNA, the CDR3 is TGTGCCAGTAGTATCGCCGGGACAGCCCTTTCCCACTATGGCTACACCTTC. Its protein product is CASSIAGTALSHYGYTF.

The chain employs TRBV29-1 and TRBJ2-1; 13 bases are shared with TRBD2. Unmatched junction bases numbered 12, after V lost 6 bases and J lost 10 bases. Germline CDR1 is SQVTM and CDR2 is ANQGSEA. This CDR3 contains 15 residues. CDR3: CSVQLGTSGIGEQFF. The CDR3 DNA reads as TGCAGCGTCCAGCTGGGGACTAGCGGGATCGGGGAGCAGTTCTTC.

This clonotype appeared a few times. The rearrangement links TRBV20-1 to TRBJ2-1; D not certain. Germline V gives CDR1 DFQATT, CDR2 SNEGSKA (reference sequence). The V gene lost 3 bases and the J gene lost 1 base, with 4 bases spanning the gap. The CDR3 has 12 residues. CDR3 bases: TGCAGTGCTAGTAGGTCCTACAATGAGCAGTTCTTC. Encoded protein: CSASRSYNEQFF.

This clonotype showed up just a few times. The chain links TRBV3-1 to TRBJ1-2; 9 positions agree with TRBD1. V lost 3 bases and J lost 3; bases outside the gene matches: 8. This CDR3 is built from 16 residues. Per the germline V gene, CDR1 is LGHDT and CDR2 is YNNKEL (reference sequence). CDR3 nucleotide sequence: TGTGCCAGCAGCCACAGCCTACAGGGGGCGGACTATGGCTACACCTTC. It encodes CASSHSLQGADYGYTF.

This clonotype was recorded a few times. CDR3 DNA: TGTGCCAGCAGCGCCGGGTGGCTAGCGGGGGGGAAAGCCCAAGAGACCCAGTACTTC. Protein product: CASSAGWLAGGKAQETQYF. This chain links TRBV9 with TRBJ2-5, with TRBD2 matching over 12 bases. The V segment lost 3 bases and the J segment 1 base; nucleotides outside the gene matches: 13. The CDR3 is 19 residues long. Per germline, CDR1 SGDLS and CDR2 YYNGEE.

This clonotype was counted ten times or more. This sequence joins TRBV9 and TRBJ2-2, with D possibly TRBD2 on 6 matching bases. The germline gives CDR1 SGDLS, CDR2 YYNGEE. This CDR3 has 14 amino acids. Trimming stripped 0 bases from V and 7 bases from J, with 10 bases between. This chain's CDR3 is CASSVAGGDGELFF. The CDR3 DNA is TGTGCCAGCAGCGTAGCTGGAGGGGACGGGGAGCTGTTTTTT.

This chain connects TRBV18 to TRBJ2-5; TRBD1 aligns across 8 bases. Germline lookup yields CDR1 KGHSH and CDR2 LQKENI. The CDR3 runs 16 residues. V trimming: 3 bases; J trimming: 3 bases; junction bases outside the gene matches: 9. The CDR3 loop reads CASSPPGRGQEETQYF. CDR3 in DNA: TGTGCCAGCTCACCCCCGGGCAGGGGGCAAGAAGAGACCCAGTACTTC.

As for this clonotype: This may come from a read error, since a much larger clone is one base off. J is TRBJ2-2 and V is TRBV2; no firm D call. The CDR3 is 14 residues long. V shed 7 bases and J shed 1 base, with 10 bases lying between them. Germline V gene sequence: CDR1 SNHLY, CDR2 FYNNEI. For the CDR3, the DNA is TGTGCCAGCACTGATATAAGGAACACCGGGGAGCTGTTTTTT. It translates to CASTDIRNTGELFF. Full variable domain (missing parts from reference TRBV2 and TRBJ2-2): EPEVTQTPSHQVTQMGQEVILRCVPISNHLYFYWYRQILGQKVEFLVSFYNNEISEKSEIFDDQFSVERPDGSNFTLKIRSTKLEDSAMYFCASTDIRNTGELFFGEGSRLTVL.

This clonotype was seen repeatedly, ten times or more. V and J are TRBV20-1 and TRBJ2-1, with 8 bases aligning to TRBD2. CDR1 is DFQATT, CDR2 SNEGSKA, per germline (reference sequence). The CDR3 is made up of 14 amino acids. Losses at the gene ends were 3 bases for V and 5 bases for J; bases not matched to a gene: 6. The CDR3 DNA is TGCAGTGCTAGGGGGGGGCGGGGGGACAATGAGCAGTTCTTC. Protein product: CSARGGRGDNEQFF.

This clonotype showed up many times. CDR3 in amino acids: CASTPGSAYYEQYF. CDR3 bases: TGTGCCAGCACTCCTGGGTCCGCCTACTACGAGCAGTACTTC. V is TRBV28 and J is TRBJ2-7; no clear D. Trimming removed 7 bases from V and 3 bases from J, with 16 bases in between. The CDR3 contains 14 residues. Germline V gene sequence: CDR1 MDHEN, CDR2 SYDVKM. Variable domain in full (rest from reference TRBV28 and TRBJ2-7): DVKVTQSSRYLVKRTGEKVFLECVQDMDHENMFWYRQDPGLGLRLIYFSYDVKMKEKGDIPEGYSVSREKKERFSLILESASTNQTSMYLCASTPGSAYYEQYFGPGTRLTVT.

This clonotype was seen at least ten times. The chain has TRBV5-1 and TRBJ2-7; no clear D gene. Deletions cut 5 bases from V and 5 bases from J, with 8 bases between. CDR3 length equals 11 residues. Germline CDR1 SGHRS, CDR2 YFSETQ. The CDR3 loop reads CASRIRDEQYF. CDR3 coding DNA: TGCGCCAGCAGGATTAGGGACGAGCAGTACTTC. The full variable domain, rest sourced from reference TRBV5-1 and TRBJ2-7, is KAGVTQTPRYLIKTRGQQVTLSCSPISGHRSVSWYQQTPGQGLQFLFEYFSETQRNKGNFPGRFSGRQFSNSRSEMNVSTLELGDSALYLCASRIRDEQYFGPGTRLTVT.

In the case of this clonotype: A junction boundary mismatches the germline segment, possibly from a read error. CDR3 amino acids: CASSGSTDYNEQFF. For the CDR3, the DNA is TGCGCCAGCAGTGGCTCGACAGATTACAATGAGCAGTTCTTC. This chain links TRBV3-1 with TRBJ2-1, with D perhaps matching TRBD1 (5 bases). The CDR3 is 14 residues long. Per the germline V gene, CDR1 is LGHDT and CDR2 is YNNKEL (reference sequence).

The gene calls are TRBV11-2 and TRBJ1-1; 8 bases fit TRBD1. The V and J ends lost 6 bases and 10 bases, in that order; junction bases with no gene match: 7. This CDR3 has 12 amino acids. Germline V gene data show CDR1 as SGHAT and CDR2 as FQNNGV. The CDR3 protein is CASSQQGEGAFF. CDR3 bases: TGTGCCAGCAGTCAACAGGGGGAGGGAGCTTTCTTT.

The chain carries TRBV24-1 and TRBJ2-7, with D possibly being TRBD1 (5 bases). The V and J ends lost 3 bases and 6 bases respectively, with 11 bases between them. Germline V gene sequence: CDR1 KGHDR, CDR2 SFDVKD. The CDR3 has 13 residues. The CDR3 protein is CATSDAQGREQYF. Here the CDR3 DNA reads TGTGCCACCAGTGATGCGCAGGGTCGCGAGCAGTACTTC.

As concerns this clonotype: A junction boundary mismatches the germline segment, possibly from a read error. This chain connects TRBV7-7 to TRBJ2-5; 8 bases line up with TRBD1. Germline CDR1 SSHAT, CDR2 FNYEAQ (reference sequence). CDR3 size: 15 residues. The chain's CDR3 is CASSLESNRGETQYF. The CDR3 DNA follows: TGTGCTAGCAGCTTAGAATCGAACAGGGGGGAGACCCAGTACTTC.

The chain recombines TRBV28 with TRBJ1-2; TRBD1 agrees at 7 bases. Germline loops: CDR1 MDHEN, CDR2 SYDVKM. This CDR3 comprises 14 residues. V dropped 2 bases and J dropped 8; count of bases not matched to a gene: 8. The CDR3 is CASSLPEGAGGYTF. CDR3 in DNA: TGTGCCAGCAGTTTACCGGAGGGGGCGGGAGGCTACACCTTC.

The chain couples TRBV9 to TRBJ2-1; no clear D gene. The germline V and J ends were trimmed by 0 bases and 6 bases, with 7 bases remaining between them. Germline V gives CDR1 SGDLS, CDR2 YYNGEE. This CDR3 is 13 amino acids long. The CDR3 loop is CASSVELTNEQFF. The CDR3 DNA reads as TGTGCCAGCAGCGTAGAATTAACCAATGAGCAGTTCTTC.

This clonotype was seen a few times. The rearrangement links TRBV7-9 to TRBJ2-4; either TRBD1 or TRBD2 may supply D (6 bases each). The germline V gene encodes CDR1 SEHNR and CDR2 FQNEAQ (reference sequence). The ends were cut back, 2 bases at V and 6 bases at J, with 20 bases in the middle. This CDR3 contains 17 residues. CDR3 region: CASSLKVDQEGVNIQYF. CDR3 nucleotide sequence: TGTGCCAGCAGCTTAAAGGTGGACCAGGAGGGGGTAAACATTCAGTACTTC.

This clonotype was recorded many times. The DNA for the CDR3 is TGTGCCAGCAGTTTATTCCCGACAGGGCGGATATCTGAAGCTTTCTTT. This translates into CASSLFPTGRISEAFF. The chain is built from TRBV28 and TRBJ1-1, with 7 nucleotides matching TRBD1. V shed 1 base and J 6 bases; nucleotides not matched to a gene: 11. Germline V gene sequence: CDR1 MDHEN, CDR2 SYDVKM. The CDR3 has 16 amino acids.

This clonotype has just a few counts. In DNA, the CDR3 is TGTGCCGGCACCGGGACTAGCGTTACCTACGAGCAGTACTTC. Translation: CAGTGTSVTYEQYF. V is TRBV30 and J is TRBJ2-7; 10 bases are shared with TRBD2. J gave up 2 bases and V 8 bases, and 9 bases lay outside the gene matches. Germline V gene data show CDR1 as GTSNPN and CDR2 as SVGIG (reference sequence). This CDR3 has 14 residues. The full variable domain, rest sourced from reference TRBV30 and TRBJ2-7, is SQTIHQWPATLVQPVGSPLSLECTVEGTSNPNLYWYRQAAGRGLQLLFYSVGIGQISSEVPQNLSASRPQDRQFILSSKKLLLSDSGFYLCAGTGTSVTYEQYFGPGTRLTVT.

To note about this clonotype: Without the conserved terminal phenylalanine or tryptophan, this CDR3 likely stems from a read error. J is TRBJ2-4 and V is TRBV12-3 or TRBV12-4; D is unresolved. This CDR3 spans 14 amino acids. V was clipped by 5 bases and J by 1 base, with 9 bases between them. The DNA for the CDR3 is TGTGCCAGCAGTCTTGCCCAGGCCAAAAACATTCAGTACTTA. It translates to CASSLAQAKNIQYL.

The table lists this clonotype with many counts. The genes are TRBV2 and TRBJ2-5; no firm D call. Per germline, CDR1 SNHLY and CDR2 FYNNEI. The CDR3 contains 13 residues. Trimming removed 4 bases at V and 2 bases at J, with 8 bases between. In DNA, the CDR3 is TGTGCCAGCAGTGTTAAGCAGCAAGAGACCCAGTACTTC. Protein sequence: CASSVKQQETQYF.

This clonotype was seen repeatedly, ten times or more. The V call is TRBV5-6, the J call TRBJ2-2, with D maybe TRBD2 (6 bases). The CDR3 is made up of 18 amino acids. Trimming took off 0 bases at V and 4 bases at J, with 19 bases between the two ends. CDR1 SGHDT and CDR2 YYEEEE come from the germline V gene. The CDR3 DNA reads as TGTGCCAGCAGCTTGGGGGGGGTGCCCACCACCCCCACCGGGGAGCTGTTTTTT. Translation: CASSLGGVPTTPTGELFF.

The rearrangement links TRBV28 to TRBJ1-4; 7 nucleotides match TRBD1. V was pared by 6 bases and J by 8 bases, with 12 bases of the junction left unmatched. The CDR3 extends over 15 amino acids. CDR1 is MDHEN and CDR2 is SYDVKM in the germline V gene. Here the CDR3 reads CASREQGFRGEKLFF. The DNA of the CDR3 is TGTGCCAGCAGGGAACAGGGGTTCAGGGGCGAAAAACTGTTTTTT.

There are many counts of this clonotype. V is TRBV12-3 or TRBV12-4 and J is TRBJ2-5; TRBD2 aligns across 8 bases. The CDR3 extends over 10 amino acids. Trimming cost V 8 bases and J 14 bases; bases outside gene matches: 7. CDR3: CASAGGRIYF. CDR3 in DNA: TGTGCCAGCGCGGGAGGACGGATATACTTC.

In this sample, this clonotype turned up many times. The J gene is TRBJ2-3, the V gene TRBV2; 9 nucleotides agree with TRBD1. This CDR3 spans 12 amino acids. Germline V gene sequence: CDR1 SNHLY, CDR2 FYNNEI. The V and J ends lost 8 bases and 11 bases, in that order; junction bases with no gene match: 8. The CDR3 coding sequence is TGTGCCAGCCAACTTGGACAGGGGAAGCAGTATTTT. Its protein is CASQLGQGKQYF.